This T cell receptor (beta chain) comes out of a study of early T cells in non-severe SARS-CoV-2 infection. About the study: The study sequenced bulk RNA from unsorted whole blood, with chains unpaired.

TCRdb re-called the 5' RACE reads with MiXCR, one entry per CDR3 protein. Among 25,000 to 30,000 distinct CDR3 sequences, 5% to 6.5% were seen once, and the ten largest hold 4.5%. The V segment lost 3 bases and the J segment 0 bases; nucleotides outside the gene matches: 5. The CDR3 sequence is 17 residues long. Germline V gene lookup returns CDR1 SGDLS and CDR2 YYNGEE. The chain has TRBV9 and TRBJ2-3; 12 positions agree with TRBD2. Input material: whole blood. The receptor was isolated from an adult who was a healthcare worker with PCR-confirmed SARS-CoV-2 infection or an uninfected control (not recorded which). The chain's CDR3 is CASSGPLAGGSTDTQYF. As DNA, the CDR3 is TGTGCCAGCAGCGGCCCACTAGCGGGAGGAAGCACAGATACGCAGTATTTT.